This T cell receptor beta chain was obtained from a study of Ad26.COV2.S vaccination and SARS-CoV-2 variants. For the study at large: The Ad26.COV2.S arm of the COV1001 trial was where the donor was placed.

Findings and limits, study-wide: The authors reported substantial breadth in spike-specific CD8+ and CD4+ T cell responses after vaccination. From the TCR breadth and depth analyses, total T cell responses may have been underestimated. Vaccine and placebo recipients had comparable breadth of non-spike TCRs.

As regards this clone: Its antigen remains unknown.

Trimming removed 4 bases from V and 2 bases from J, with 14 bases in between. The CDR3 runs to 15 residues. Germline assignment: CDR1 SGHNT and CDR2 YYREEE (reference sequence). Treatment reported: roughly 20 received Ad26.COV2.S at low or high dose, single or two shots; 5 received placebo; per-sample allocation not given. At day 63 after the first vaccine or placebo injection, samples were drawn. Clones were read by immunoSEQ multiplex PCR, and TCRdb kept only the in-frame ones, dropping some. The sample lists about 420,000 clones, around 89% occurring once. The chain employs TRBV5-4 and TRBJ2-3; maybe TRBD1 (6 bases). Sequences were derived from peripheral blood, sampled in a trial of Ad26.COV2.S vaccine versus placebo. This clonotype originated in a person aged 18-65 years who received the Ad26.COV2.S COVID-19 vaccine or a placebo. The CDR3 bases are TGTGCCAGCAGCCTGAGGGTGGGGGCCACAGATACGCAGTATTTT. It codes for CASSLRVGATDTQYF.